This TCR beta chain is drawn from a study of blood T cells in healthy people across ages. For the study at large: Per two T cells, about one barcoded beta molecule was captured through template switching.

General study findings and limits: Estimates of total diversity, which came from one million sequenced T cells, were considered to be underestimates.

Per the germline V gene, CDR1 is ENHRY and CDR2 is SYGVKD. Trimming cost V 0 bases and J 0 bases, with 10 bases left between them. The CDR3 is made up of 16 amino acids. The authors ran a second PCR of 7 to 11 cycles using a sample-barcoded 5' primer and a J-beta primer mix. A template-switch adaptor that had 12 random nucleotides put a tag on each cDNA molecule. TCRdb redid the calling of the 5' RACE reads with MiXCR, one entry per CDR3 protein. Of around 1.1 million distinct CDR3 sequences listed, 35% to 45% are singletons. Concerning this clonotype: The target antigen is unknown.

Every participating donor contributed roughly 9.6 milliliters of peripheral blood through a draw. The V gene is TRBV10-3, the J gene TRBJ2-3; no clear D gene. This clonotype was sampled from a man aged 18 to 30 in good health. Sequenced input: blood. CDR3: CAISESKGGSTDTQYF. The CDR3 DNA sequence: TGTGCCATCAGTGAGTCGAAGGGCGGTAGCACAGATACGCAGTATTTT.